This TCR beta chain emerged from a study of T cell responses to AZD1222 COVID-19 vaccine. TCRdb's table, derived via immunoSEQ multiplex PCR, lists solely in-frame clones and lacks some. The sample comprises fewer than 110,000 clones, roughly 91% of which are singletons, and about 48% rests with the top ten. The sample was peripheral blood, taken on day 0 of AZD1222 vaccination. The sequence came from an adult in good health.

CDR3 sequence (DNA): TGTGCCAGCAGCATAGGACAGGGGTATAGCAATCAGCCCCAGCATTTT. It is translated as CASSIGQGYSNQPQHF. V and J are TRBV7-6 and TRBJ1-5, with 9 bases identical to TRBD1. Germline CDR1 SGHVS, CDR2 FNYEAQ. This CDR3 comprises 16 residues. Germline trimming cut 5 bases from V and 0 bases from J; bases unmatched to any gene: 5.